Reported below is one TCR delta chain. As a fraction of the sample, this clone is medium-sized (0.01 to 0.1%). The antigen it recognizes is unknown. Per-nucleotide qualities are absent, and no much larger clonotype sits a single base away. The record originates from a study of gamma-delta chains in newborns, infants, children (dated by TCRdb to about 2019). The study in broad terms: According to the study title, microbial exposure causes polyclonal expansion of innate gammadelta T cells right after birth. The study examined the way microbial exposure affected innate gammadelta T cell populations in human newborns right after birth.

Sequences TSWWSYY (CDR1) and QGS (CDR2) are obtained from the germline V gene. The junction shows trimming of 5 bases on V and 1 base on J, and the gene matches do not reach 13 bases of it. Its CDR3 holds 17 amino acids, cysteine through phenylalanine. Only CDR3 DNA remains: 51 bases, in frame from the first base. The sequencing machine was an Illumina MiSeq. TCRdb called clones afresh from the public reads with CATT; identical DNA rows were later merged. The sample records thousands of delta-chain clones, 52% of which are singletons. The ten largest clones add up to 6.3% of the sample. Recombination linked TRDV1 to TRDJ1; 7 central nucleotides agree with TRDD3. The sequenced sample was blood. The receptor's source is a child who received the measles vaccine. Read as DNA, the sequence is TGTGCTCTTGGGTCGGGATACCCCCTGTTTGCCACCGATAAACTCATCTTT. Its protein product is CALGSGYPLFATDKLIF.